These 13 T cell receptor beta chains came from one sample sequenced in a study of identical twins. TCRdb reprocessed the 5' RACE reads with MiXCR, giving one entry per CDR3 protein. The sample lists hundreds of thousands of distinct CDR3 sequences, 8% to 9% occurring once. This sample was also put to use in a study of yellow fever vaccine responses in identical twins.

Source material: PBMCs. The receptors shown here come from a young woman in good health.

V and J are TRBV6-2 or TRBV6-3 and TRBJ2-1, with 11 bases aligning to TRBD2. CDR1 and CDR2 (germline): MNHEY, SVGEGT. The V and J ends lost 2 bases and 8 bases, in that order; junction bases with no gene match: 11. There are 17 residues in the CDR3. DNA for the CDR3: TGTGCCAGCAGTTACGCTAGCGGGAGGAAATCAGCCCATGAGCAGTTCTTC. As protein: CASSYASGRKSAHEQFF.

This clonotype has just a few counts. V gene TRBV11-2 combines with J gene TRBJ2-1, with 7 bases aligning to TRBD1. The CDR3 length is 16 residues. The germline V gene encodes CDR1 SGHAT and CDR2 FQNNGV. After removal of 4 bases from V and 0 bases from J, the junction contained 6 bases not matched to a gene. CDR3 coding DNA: TGTGCCAGCAGCTATGACAGGGCCAGCTCCTACAATGAGCAGTTCTTC. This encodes CASSYDRASSYNEQFF.

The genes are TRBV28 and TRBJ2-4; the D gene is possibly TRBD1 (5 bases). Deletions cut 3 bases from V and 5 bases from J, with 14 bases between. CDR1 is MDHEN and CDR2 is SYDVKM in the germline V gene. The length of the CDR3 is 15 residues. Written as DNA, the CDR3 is TGTGCCAGCAGTTTCCTCAGGGTGACGGAAAACATTCAGTACTTC. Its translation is CASSFLRVTENIQYF.

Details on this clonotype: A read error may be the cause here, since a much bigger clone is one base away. The CDR3 sequence: CASGTTDTQYF. In DNA form, the CDR3 reads TGTGCCAGCGGGACCACAGATACGCAGTATTTT. V usage is TRBV6-4 and J usage is TRBJ2-3; D may be TRBD1 or TRBD2 (5 bases each). The germline gives CDR1 MRHNA, CDR2 SNTAGT. The CDR3 runs to 11 residues. V lost 8 bases and J lost 2, with 5 bases in between.

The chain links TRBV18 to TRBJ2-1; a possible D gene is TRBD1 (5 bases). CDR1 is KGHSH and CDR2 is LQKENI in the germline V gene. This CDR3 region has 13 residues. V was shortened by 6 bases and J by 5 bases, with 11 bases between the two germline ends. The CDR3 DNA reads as TGTGCCAGCTCTCCGGACAACAACAATGAGCAGTTCTTC. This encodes CASSPDNNNEQFF.

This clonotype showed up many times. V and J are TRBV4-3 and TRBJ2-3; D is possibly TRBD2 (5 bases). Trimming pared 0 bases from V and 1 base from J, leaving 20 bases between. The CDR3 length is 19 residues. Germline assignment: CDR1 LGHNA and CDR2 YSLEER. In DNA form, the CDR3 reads TGCGCCAGCAGCCAAGATTTGGGGAGCTATTATATACGCACAGATACGCAGTATTTT. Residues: CASSQDLGSYYIRTDTQYF.

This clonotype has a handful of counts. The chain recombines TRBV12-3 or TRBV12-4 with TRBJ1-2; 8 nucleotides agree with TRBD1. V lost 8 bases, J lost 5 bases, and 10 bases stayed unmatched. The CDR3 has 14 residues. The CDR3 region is CASGSGTGTYGYTF. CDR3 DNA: TGTGCCAGCGGATCCGGGACAGGCACGTATGGCTACACCTTC.

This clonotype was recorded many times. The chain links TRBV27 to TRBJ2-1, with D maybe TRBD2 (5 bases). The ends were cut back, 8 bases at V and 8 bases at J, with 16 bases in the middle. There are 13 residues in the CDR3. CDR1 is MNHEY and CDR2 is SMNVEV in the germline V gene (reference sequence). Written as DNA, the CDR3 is TGTGCCAGCTCCATTATCGCGGGCGATGAGCAGTTCTTC. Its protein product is CASSIIAGDEQFF.

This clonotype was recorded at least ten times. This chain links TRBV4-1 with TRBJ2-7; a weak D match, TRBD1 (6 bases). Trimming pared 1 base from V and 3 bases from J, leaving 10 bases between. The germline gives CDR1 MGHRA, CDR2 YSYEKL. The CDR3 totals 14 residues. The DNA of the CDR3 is TGCGCCAGCAGCCAAGGACAGGTCATCTACGAGCAGTACTTC. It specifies CASSQGQVIYEQYF.

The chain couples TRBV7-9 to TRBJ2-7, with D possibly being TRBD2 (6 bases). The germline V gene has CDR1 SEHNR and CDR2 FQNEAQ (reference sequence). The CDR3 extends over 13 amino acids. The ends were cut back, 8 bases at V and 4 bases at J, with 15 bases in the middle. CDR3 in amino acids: CASGLLGSYEQYF. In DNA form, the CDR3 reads TGTGCCAGCGGACTACTAGGGAGTTACGAGCAGTACTTC.

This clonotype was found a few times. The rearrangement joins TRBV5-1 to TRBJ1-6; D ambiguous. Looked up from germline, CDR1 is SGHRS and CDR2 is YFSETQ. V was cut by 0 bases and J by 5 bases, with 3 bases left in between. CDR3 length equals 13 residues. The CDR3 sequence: CASSLADNSPLHF. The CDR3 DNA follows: TGCGCCAGCAGCTTGGCCGATAATTCACCCCTCCACTTT.

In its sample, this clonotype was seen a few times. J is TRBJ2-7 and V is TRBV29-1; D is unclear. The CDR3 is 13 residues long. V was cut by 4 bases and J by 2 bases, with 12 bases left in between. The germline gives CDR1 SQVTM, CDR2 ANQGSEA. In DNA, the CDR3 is TGCAGCGTTGCCTTCCTGACCCCCTACGAGCAGTACTTC. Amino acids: CSVAFLTPYEQYF.

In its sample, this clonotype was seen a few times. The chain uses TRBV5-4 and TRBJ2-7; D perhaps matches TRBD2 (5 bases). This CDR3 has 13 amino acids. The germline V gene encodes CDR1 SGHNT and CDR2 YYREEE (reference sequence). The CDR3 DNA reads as TGTGTAACGTCGGCGGGTTCGAGCTACGAGCAGTACTTC. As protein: CVTSAGSSYEQYF.